In its sample, the clone carrying this T cell receptor (beta chain) was seen once. The antigen is undetermined. MiXCR, run by TCRdb on the 5' RACE reads, gives a single entry per CDR3 protein. This table holds over 600,000 distinct CDR3 sequences, around 20% found once. This CDR3 contains 15 residues. With V trimmed by 6 bases and J by 5 bases, 8 bases remained unmatched. Looked up from germline, CDR1 is MDHEN and CDR2 is SYDVKM. This record comes from a study of CD8 T cells in ankylosing spondylitis. Study-wide results and limits: Characteristic of ankylosing spondylitis blood, it appeared, was a TCR beta motif comprising about eight highly homologous variants.

The receptor's source is a male donor with ankylosing spondylitis. The chain uses TRBV28 and TRBJ1-5, with TRBD1 matching over 9 bases. Sample: blood, either unsorted or a sorted T cell fraction (not recorded which). The CDR3 here is CASSWDRDSDQPQHF. The CDR3 DNA reads as TGTGCCAGCAGCTGGGACAGGGATTCGGATCAGCCCCAGCATTTT.